These T cell receptor beta chains were read from a single sample in a study of shared clonotypes between healthy human individuals. Some clones are missing from TCRdb's copy, which holds only in-frame ones; the method was immunoSEQ multiplex PCR. Of some 790,000 clones in the sample, roughly two thirds were seen once. Sequencing was performed on memory CD4+ T cells sorted from blood. Receptors originate from a woman aged 25 to 39 in good health. The CDR3 runs from the conserved cysteine through the conserved F or W. The order of the fields is J gene, D gene, clone size, CDR3 length, V gene, CDR3 protein, CDR3 DNA. D genes are given only for firm matches. Expanded clones are given a class, and other clones once, few, many or no size at all.

TRBJ2-1 TRBD2 NA 11 TRBV28 CASELADEQFF TGTGCCAGTGAACTAGCGGATGAGCAGTTCTTC
TRBJ2-7 NA NA 14 TRBV6-4 CASSDVEGRYEQYF TGTGCCAGCAGTGACGTTGAGGGCCGCTACGAGCAGTACTTC
TRBJ2-1 NA NA 17 TRBV10-3 CAISESRTGLSYNEQFF TGTGCCATCAGTGAGTCCCGGACTGGGCTCTCCTACAATGAGCAGTTCTTC
TRBJ2-2 NA NA 17 TRBV28 CASTVGPRGGDTGELFF TGTGCCAGCACCGTAGGCCCCCGGGGAGGCGACACCGGGGAGCTGTTTTTT
TRBJ2-1 TRBD2 NA 16 TRBV6-5 CASSWGLAGPDNEQFF TGTGCCAGCAGTTGGGGACTAGCGGGGCCCGACAATGAGCAGTTCTTC
TRBJ1-2 TRBD1 NA 18 TRBV25-1 CASSGILGWGQGFYGYTF TGTGCCAGCAGTGGGATCCTTGGGTGGGGACAGGGATTCTATGGCTACACCTTC
TRBJ2-5 TRBD2 NA 16 TRBV5-1 CASSLASSGVQETQYF TGCGCCAGCAGCTTGGCGTCTAGCGGAGTACAAGAGACCCAGTACTTC
TRBJ2-7 NA NA 13 TRBV11-2 CASSLGNNYEQYF TGTGCCAGCAGTCTAGGGAATAACTACGAGCAGTACTTC
TRBJ1-2 NA NA 15 TRBV5-1 CASSHRGNYYYGYTF TGTGCCAGCAGCCATAGGGGGAATTATTACTATGGCTACACCTTC
TRBJ1-1 NA NA 14 TRBV28 CASSLHREATEAFF TGTGCCAGCAGCCTGCACAGGGAGGCCACTGAAGCTTTCTTT
TRBJ2-7 NA few 15 TRBV5-1 CASSRGQDLVYEQYF TGCGCCAGCAGCCGGGGACAAGACCTCGTCTACGAGCAGTACTTC
TRBJ2-1 TRBD1 NA 15 TRBV5-1 CASTLDRVSYNEQFF TGCGCCAGCACGCTCGACAGGGTCTCCTACAATGAGCAGTTCTTC
TRBJ2-7 TRBD1 NA 13 TRBV27 CASSLWGQDEQYF TGTGCCAGCAGTTTATGGGGACAGGACGAGCAGTACTTC
TRBJ1-2 NA NA 14 TRBV28 CASSSRTGAYGYTF TGTGCCAGCAGTTCCCGGACCGGAGCCTATGGCTACACCTTC
TRBJ2-1 TRBD2 NA 14 TRBV11-2 CASSLRLAGDEQFF TGTGCCAGCAGCCTTCGACTAGCGGGAGATGAGCAGTTCTTC
TRBJ1-6 NA NA 14 TRBV6-4 CASSLGGGNSPLHF TGTGCCAGCAGTTTGGGGGGTGGTAATTCACCCCTCCACTTT